Many counts were recorded for the clone carrying this TCR beta chain. What it binds is not known. The data were taken from a study of early T cells in non-severe SARS-CoV-2 infection. Study-wide findings and caveats: CD4 and private specificities were missed by VDJdb matching, which favored anti-spike CD8 responses.

Individual cDNA molecules received unique molecular identifiers. TCRdb independently ran MiXCR on the 5' RACE reads; one entry per CDR3 protein. The table has about 67,000 distinct CDR3 sequences, approximately 10% seen once. The CDR3 loop spans 14 amino acids. V was clipped by 8 bases and J by 0 bases, with 14 bases between them. Germline V lookup: CDR1 SGHVS, CDR2 FQNEAQ. V usage is TRBV7-8 and J usage is TRBJ2-7; D uncertain. Sample: whole blood. The receptor was isolated from an adult who was a healthcare worker with PCR-confirmed SARS-CoV-2 infection or an uninfected control (not recorded which). This CDR3 reads CASRSLDASYEQYF. The CDR3 DNA reads as TGTGCCAGCCGCTCACTGGACGCCTCCTACGAGCAGTACTTC.